Listed below are T cell receptor beta chains from one sample, sequenced in a study of blood T cell repertoires in COVID-19. Using immunoSEQ multiplex PCR, the repertoire was profiled, and TCRdb retains in-frame clones only, with some absent. The sample holds 130,000 to 150,000 clones, approximately 80% seen once. Sequenced input: peripheral blood. The source is a woman aged 40 to 50 with active or convalescent COVID-19. The CDR3 runs from the conserved cysteine through the conserved F or W. The D gene is left open where the match is weak. The size field is filled for only some rows; it gives once, few, many or a size class.

clone_size	v_call	j_call	d_call	cdr3_nt	cdr3_aa
-	TRBV15	TRBJ1-1	-	TGTGCCACCAGTGACATGAACACTGAAGCTTTCTTT	CATSDMNTEAFF
once	TRBV5-1	TRBJ2-3	-	TGCGCCAGCAGCTTGGCACAGGGAAGCACAGATACGCAGTATTTT	CASSLAQGSTDTQYF
-	TRBV2	TRBJ1-1	TRBD1	TGTGCCAGTCTGGGAACAGGGGGTTCGAGCACTGAAGCTTTCTTT	CASLGTGGSSTEAFF
once	TRBV6-5	TRBJ2-7	TRBD1	TGTGCCAGCAGACTACGAAGGGACAGGTACGAGCAGTACTTC	CASRLRRDRYEQYF
-	TRBV24-1	TRBJ1-1	-	TGTGCCACCCGGGGGCCAGCCAACGGGGGGACTGAAGCTTTCTTT	CATRGPANGGTEAFF
once	TRBV15	TRBJ1-6	TRBD1	TGTGCCACCAGCATTGGGACAGGGGAAGGTTCACCCCTCCACTTT	CATSIGTGEGSPLHF
-	TRBV5-6	TRBJ2-7	-	TGTGCCAGCAGCTTGTTGAGCGGGCCGTTCTACGAGCAGTACTTC	CASSLLSGPFYEQYF
-	TRBV28	TRBJ1-1	-	TGTGCCAGCAGCGGGGGGACGATGAACACTGAAGCTTTCTTT	CASSGGTMNTEAFF
-	TRBV3-1/TRBV3-2	TRBJ2-7	-	TGTGCCAGCAGCCAAGTTAGCGGCGAGCAGTACTTC	CASSQVSGEQYF
-	TRBV3-1/TRBV3-2	TRBJ2-5	TRBD2	TGTGCCAGCAGACTAGCGGGGGGGCGAGAAGAGACCCAGTACTTC	CASRLAGGREETQYF
-	TRBV4-2	TRBJ1-1	-	TGTGCCAGCAGCCAAGATTCAGGATTAAACACTGAAGCTTTCTTT	CASSQDSGLNTEAFF
few	TRBV5-1	TRBJ2-7	TRBD2	TGCGCCAGCAGCTCCCCGGGAGGTGGGAAGCAGTACTTC	CASSSPGGGKQYF
-	TRBV7-6	TRBJ1-5	TRBD1	TGTGCCAGCAGCTTATCCGGACAGGGCAATCAGCCCCAGCATTTT	CASSLSGQGNQPQHF
-	TRBV19	TRBJ1-2	TRBD1	TGTGCCAGTAGTCGGGACAGGAGAATCCTTAACTATGGCTACACCTTC	CASSRDRRILNYGYTF
-	TRBV5-8	TRBJ1-5	TRBD1	TGTGCCAGCACCGGGGGACAGGGGGGACGCAATCAGCCCCAGCATTTT	CASTGGQGGRNQPQHF
-	TRBV2	TRBJ1-6	-	TGTGCCAGCAGCGACGGGACTGGGCGGTCACCCCTCCACTTT	CASSDGTGRSPLHF
-	TRBV5-4	TRBJ2-3	-	TGTGCCAGCAGCTTGGACAGTACAGATACGCAGTATTTT	CASSLDSTDTQYF
-	TRBV28	TRBJ1-2	-	TGTGCCAGCGCCCCCCGCGAACCCGCCTATGGCTACACCTTC	CASAPREPAYGYTF
-	TRBV7-9	TRBJ1-4	-	TGTGCCAGCAGCTGGTTGGGGGGGAATGAAAAACTGTTTTTT	CASSWLGGNEKLFF
once	TRBV9	TRBJ2-7	TRBD1	TGTGCCAGCAGCGCGGGGGACAGGGCCTACGAGCAGTACTTC	CASSAGDRAYEQYF
-	TRBV6-5	TRBJ2-7	TRBD1	TGTGCCAGCAGAGGGACAGGTTCCTACGAGCAGTACTTC	CASRGTGSYEQYF
-	TRBV27	TRBJ2-2	TRBD1	TGTGCCAGCAGTGTACAGGGGGCCGGGGAGCTGTTTTTT	CASSVQGAGELFF
once	TRBV27	TRBJ1-6	-	TGTGCCAGCAGTTTGGTGTCAGGGCCATATAATTCACCCCTCCACTTT	CASSLVSGPYNSPLHF
-	TRBV7-9	TRBJ1-1	-	TGTGCCAGCAGCTGGGGACGGACAGCCACTGAAGCTTTCTTT	CASSWGRTATEAFF
-	TRBV30	TRBJ2-5	TRBD2	TGTGCCTGGACGGGACTAGCAGGAGAGACCCAGTACTTC	CAWTGLAGETQYF
-	TRBV28	TRBJ2-7	-	TGTGCCAGCAAATTAATGGGTGGGCTGCGCGCCGAGCAGTACTTC	CASKLMGGLRAEQYF
-	TRBV28	TRBJ1-5	-	TGTGCCAGCAGTTTTGCTGACAGGCACAATCAGCCCCAGCATTTT	CASSFADRHNQPQHF
-	TRBV20-1	TRBJ1-2	TRBD1	TGCAGTGCTAGTACGAGTGGACAGGGAGCCTATGGCTACACCTTC	CSASTSGQGAYGYTF
once	TRBV5-1	TRBJ2-3	-	TGCGCCAGCAGCTCCGGGTCCGGAGGGGATACGCAGTATTTT	CASSSGSGGDTQYF
-	TRBV27	TRBJ2-5	TRBD1	TGTGCCAGCAGTTTATCGATATATTCAGGGGGTAGAGAGACCCAGTACTTC	CASSLSIYSGGRETQYF
-	TRBV5-5	TRBJ1-5	-	TGTGCCAGCAGCTTGGCGGGTAGCAATCAGCCCCAGCATTTT	CASSLAGSNQPQHF
-	TRBV29-1	TRBJ1-4	TRBD1	TGCAGCGGCCGGATAGGGACAGCGGGTGAAAAACTGTTTTTT	CSGRIGTAGEKLFF
-	TRBV28	TRBJ1-5	-	TGTGCCAGCGGGGGCCACAATGCCAATCAGCCCCAGCATTTT	CASGGHNANQPQHF
-	TRBV6-5	TRBJ1-2	-	TGTGCCAGCATGTCAGGGGAAGGCTACACCTTC	CASMSGEGYTF
-	TRBV27	TRBJ2-7	TRBD2	TGTGCCAGCAGTTTTACGGCCGGGACTAGTACCCACGAGCAGTACTTC	CASSFTAGTSTHEQYF
few	TRBV2	TRBJ1-4	TRBD1	TGTGCCAGCAGGGCCGGGACAGGGCTTCGAAGAGGGGATGAAAAACTGTTTTTT	CASRAGTGLRRGDEKLFF
once	TRBV5-6	TRBJ2-2	-	TGTGCCAGCAGCTTGGCCGGGACCGGGGAGCTGTTTTTT	CASSLAGTGELFF
-	TRBV28	TRBJ1-4	-	TGTGCCAGCAGTGGCGGGGGGGTATTCGAAAAACTGTTTTTT	CASSGGGVFEKLFF
-	TRBV18	TRBJ1-5	-	TGTGCCAGCTCGCTTCGGTCTAGCAATCAGCCCCAGCATTTT	CASSLRSSNQPQHF
-	TRBV28	TRBJ2-7	TRBD1	TGTGCCGCCGGGACAGTTCACTACGAGCAGTACTTC	CAAGTVHYEQYF
-	TRBV5-1	TRBJ1-1	-	TGCGCCAGCAGCTTAGAGCGGGGTTCGTCCGAAGCTTTCTTT	CASSLERGSSEAFF
-	TRBV7-2	TRBJ2-5	TRBD2	TGTGCCAGCAGCTTAGGTATAGCGGGCCTATGGGAGACCCAGTACTTC	CASSLGIAGLWETQYF
-	TRBV5-4	TRBJ2-3	-	TGTGCCAGCAGTCTGTACGGGATGCCAGATACGCAGTATTTT	CASSLYGMPDTQYF
once	TRBV18	TRBJ1-2	TRBD1	TGTGCCAGCTCACGGATCGGACAGGGGGGGGATGGCTACACCTTC	CASSRIGQGGDGYTF
-	TRBV5-1	TRBJ2-6	-	TGCGCCAGCAGCTTGTACAGAAGCTCTGGGGCCAACGTCCTGACTTTC	CASSLYRSSGANVLTF
-	TRBV30	TRBJ1-2	-	TGTGCCTGGAGTGTTATTGAGGGTAGTGGCTACACCTTC	CAWSVIEGSGYTF
-	TRBV2	TRBJ1-2	-	TGTGCCAGCAGTGGGGAGGCGGCTAACTATGGCTACACCTTC	CASSGEAANYGYTF
-	TRBV11-2	TRBJ1-2	-	TGTGCCAGCAGCTTAGCGGGGTATGGCTACACCTTC	CASSLAGYGYTF
-	TRBV5-4	TRBJ2-3	TRBD1	TGTGCCAGCAGCCCAGGACAGGGGGCGGGCACAGATACGCAGTATTTT	CASSPGQGAGTDTQYF
-	TRBV11-2	TRBJ2-7	-	TGTGCCAGCAGCTTAGGGCGGTCGAGCTCCTACGAGCAGTACTTC	CASSLGRSSSYEQYF
-	TRBV19	TRBJ1-6	TRBD1	TGTGCCAGTAGTCCCCCGGGACAGGGGTACGAGTCCTATAATTCACCCCTCCACTTT	CASSPPGQGYESYNSPLHF
-	TRBV29-1	TRBJ1-2	TRBD1	TGCAGCGTCGGGACAGAAGCGCGCGGCTATGGCTACACCTTC	CSVGTEARGYGYTF
-	TRBV7-2	TRBJ1-1	TRBD1	TGTGCCAGCAGCCGCCTAGGGGGCGCGGCTTTCTTT	CASSRLGGAAFF